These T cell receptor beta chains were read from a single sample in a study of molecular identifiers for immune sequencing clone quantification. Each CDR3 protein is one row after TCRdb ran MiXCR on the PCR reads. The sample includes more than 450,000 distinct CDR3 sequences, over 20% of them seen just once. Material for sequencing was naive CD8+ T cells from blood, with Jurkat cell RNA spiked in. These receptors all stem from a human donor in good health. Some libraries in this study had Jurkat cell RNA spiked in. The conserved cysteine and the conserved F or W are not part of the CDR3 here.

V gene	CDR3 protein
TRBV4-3	ASSQDLNFYSGSAYEQY
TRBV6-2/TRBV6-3	ASSYSGLAEPNTQY
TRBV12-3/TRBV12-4	ASSRLLDTQY
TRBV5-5	ASSWAEENTEAF
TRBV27	ASSDRDFNTGELF
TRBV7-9	ASSGPSGSSYEQY
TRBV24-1	ATSELDKRNCVSNQPQH
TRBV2	ASSAGGAGYGYT
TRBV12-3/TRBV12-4	ASSSAQNTEAF
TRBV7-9	ASSSDRFLEQY
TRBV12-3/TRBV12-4	ASSSGRITNQPQH
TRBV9	ASSPHLAGPYNEQF
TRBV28	ASSAPGTGGFRGQETQY
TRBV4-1	ASSQAGTPSNQPQH
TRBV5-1	ASKNRDTNYEQY
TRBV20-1	SATGFDSAQPQH
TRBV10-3	AISEGEGSIFYQETQY
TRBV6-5	ASSYHTTGQNYEQY
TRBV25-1	ASSARQAGTEAF
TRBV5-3	ASGFQGGNSPLH
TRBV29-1	SVLPGHTDTQY
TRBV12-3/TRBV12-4	ASSPGHDRKETQY
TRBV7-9	ASSLSLPTISSYNEQF
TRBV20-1	SARDPRGTLTFANTGELF
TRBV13	ASSAWTSGYSTDTQY
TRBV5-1	ASSSWPDGDYEQY
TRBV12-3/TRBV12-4	ASSFLGVEQY
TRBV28	ASSLLKGLGEQY
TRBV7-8	ASSLGDGWYEQY
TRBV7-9	ASSARSGTGNTIY
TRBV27	ASSLLGTLSTDTQY
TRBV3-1	ASSQDPGRAIQDTQY
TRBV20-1	SASRSAGLASYEQY